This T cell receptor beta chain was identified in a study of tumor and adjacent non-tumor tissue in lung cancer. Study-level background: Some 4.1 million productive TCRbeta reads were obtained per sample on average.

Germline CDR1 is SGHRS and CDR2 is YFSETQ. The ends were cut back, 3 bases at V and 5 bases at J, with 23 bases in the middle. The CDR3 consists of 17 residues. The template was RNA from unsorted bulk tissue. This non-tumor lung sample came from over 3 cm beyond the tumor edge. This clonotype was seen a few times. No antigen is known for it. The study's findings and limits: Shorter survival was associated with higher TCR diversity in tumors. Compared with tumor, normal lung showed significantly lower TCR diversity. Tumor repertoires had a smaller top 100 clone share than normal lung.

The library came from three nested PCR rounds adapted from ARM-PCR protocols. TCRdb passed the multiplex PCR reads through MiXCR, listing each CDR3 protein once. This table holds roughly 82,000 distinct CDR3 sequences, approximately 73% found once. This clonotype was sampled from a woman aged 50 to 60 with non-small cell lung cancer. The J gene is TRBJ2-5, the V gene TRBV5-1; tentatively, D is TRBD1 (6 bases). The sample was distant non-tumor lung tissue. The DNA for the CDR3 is TGCGCCAGCAGCTCCTTCCTAGACAGGTCGACCGGGGAGACCCAGTACTTC. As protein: CASSSFLDRSTGETQYF.